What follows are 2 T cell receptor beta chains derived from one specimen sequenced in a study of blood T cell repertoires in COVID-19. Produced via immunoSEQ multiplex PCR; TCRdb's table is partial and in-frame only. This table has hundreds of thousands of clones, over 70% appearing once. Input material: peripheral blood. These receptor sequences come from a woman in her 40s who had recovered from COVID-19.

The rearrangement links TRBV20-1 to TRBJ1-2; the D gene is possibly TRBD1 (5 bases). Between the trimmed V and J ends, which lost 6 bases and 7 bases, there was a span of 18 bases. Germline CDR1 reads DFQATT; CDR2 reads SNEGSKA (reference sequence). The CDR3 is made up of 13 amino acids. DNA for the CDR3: TGCAGTGCGAGTTGGAGGGGTTTAGCTGGCTACACCTTC. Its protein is CSASWRGLAGYTF.

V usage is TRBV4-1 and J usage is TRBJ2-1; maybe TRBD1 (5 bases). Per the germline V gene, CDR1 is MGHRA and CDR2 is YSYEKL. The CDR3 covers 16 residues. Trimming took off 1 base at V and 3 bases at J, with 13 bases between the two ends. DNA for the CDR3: TGCGCCAGCAGCCAAGGAGCAGGGTTGATCTACAATGAGCAGTTCTTC. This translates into CASSQGAGLIYNEQFF.